This T cell receptor beta chain was identified during a study of vaccination and CD4 T cells after COVID-19. Study at large: Nasal swab PCR detected SARS-CoV-2 in convalescent patients, who comprised under ten mild cases and one severe case.

As to this clonotype: No antigen is known for it.

Germline V CDR1 and CDR2: MDHEN, SYDVKM. The V gene lost 7 bases and the J gene lost 3 bases, with 16 bases spanning the gap. The length of the CDR3 is 15 residues. Treatment noted: approximately 9-day PBMC culture with coronavirus spike peptide pools or control peptides (ViraFEST assay). Cultured CD4+ T cells had their DNA profiled by the Oncomine TCR Beta short-read assay. TCRdb re-analysed the PCR reads in MiXCR, keeping a single row per CDR3 protein. The table records 20,000 to 25,000 distinct CDR3 sequences, roughly 74% of them present only once. The chain recombines TRBV28 with TRBJ1-5; D call uncertain. This sequence originates from a human donor who had recovered from COVID-19. Sequenced input: CD4+ T cells from blood, cultured in vitro. CDR3 coding DNA: TGTGCCAGCATCACGCCAGGCGGATCCAATCAGCCCCAGCATTTT. Amino acid sequence: CASITPGGSNQPQHF.